What follows are 23 T cell receptor beta chains derived from one specimen sequenced in a study of cytomegalovirus exposure and HLA in healthy donors listed by TCRdb under 2017. Library prep was done by the immunoSEQ multiplex PCR assay. In TCRdb, the immuneACCESS table is reduced to in-frame sequences with V and J assigned. These tables do not hold every clone; where another copy was compared, an unresolved V gene accounts for under half, and the others remain unexplained. The sample table records around 200,000 clones; around 82% of these occur just once. 2.5% to 3% of the sample comes from the top ten. The specimen sequenced was PBMCs. These receptors originate from a woman aged 18-35 years in good health and CMV-seropositive.

The gene calls are TRBV2 and TRBJ2-7; 9 positions agree with TRBD1. This CDR3 has 14 residues. After removal of 5 bases from V and 5 bases from J, the junction contained 7 bases not matched to a gene. Germline V gives CDR1 SNHLY, CDR2 FYNNEI. The CDR3 protein is CASSNRDRAHEQYF. The CDR3 DNA reads TGTGCCAGCAGTAACCGGGACAGGGCCCACGAGCAGTACTTC.

CDR3 sequence (DNA): TGTGCCAGCAGCTTCCGGGACAGGGGTACCGGGGAGCTGTTTTTT. It specifies CASSFRDRGTGELFF. This chain joins TRBV7-9 and TRBJ2-2, with 10 bases lining up with TRBD1. The CDR3 extends over 15 amino acids. V lost 3 bases, J lost 5 bases, and 3 bases stayed unmatched. Germline V gene data show CDR1 as SEHNR and CDR2 as FQNEAQ (reference sequence).

The chain uses TRBV29-1 and TRBJ1-1; no definite D call. The CDR3 covers 10 residues. The V end was cut by 6 bases, the J end by 8 bases, with 10 bases between. Germline lookup yields CDR1 SQVTM and CDR2 ANQGSEA. In DNA form, the CDR3 reads TGCAGCGTACACACAGAAGAAGCTTTCTTT. This codes for CSVHTEEAFF.

This clone came up once. The V gene is TRBV7-9, the J gene TRBJ1-4; 7 nucleotides align to TRBD1. V shed 4 bases, J shed 4 bases, and the junction held 9 bases outside the gene matches. The CDR3 is 16 residues long. CDR1 is SEHNR and CDR2 is FQNEAQ in the germline V gene (reference sequence). CDR3 sequence: CASSSEGASFNEKLFF. As DNA, the CDR3 is TGTGCCAGCAGCTCAGAGGGGGCCTCCTTTAATGAAAAACTGTTTTTT.

V gene TRBV10-3 combines with J gene TRBJ2-1; TRBD1 might be the D (5 bases). V lost 0 bases and J lost 3, with 9 bases in between. This CDR3 region has 15 residues. The V gene's germline CDR1 is ENHRY and CDR2 SYGVKD. The CDR3 is CAISESGQNYNEQFF. The CDR3 DNA follows: TGTGCCATCAGTGAGTCAGGACAAAACTACAATGAGCAGTTCTTC.

The J gene is TRBJ1-3, the V gene TRBV5-1, with D uncertain. CDR1 is SGHRS, CDR2 YFSETQ, per germline. Trimming removed 5 bases at V and 9 bases at J, with 6 bases between. CDR3 length: 10 residues. In DNA form, the CDR3 reads TGCGCCAGCAGGGGAGGCACCATATATTTT. It yields the protein CASRGGTIYF.

V is TRBV7-7 and J is TRBJ2-5, with 7 bases that match TRBD1. Germline loops: CDR1 SSHAT, CDR2 FNYEAQ (reference sequence). This CDR3 contains 14 residues. V shed 5 bases, J shed 4 bases, and the junction held 7 bases outside the gene matches. CDR3 nucleotides: TGTGCCAGCAGCCGACAGGGTGGGTTAGAGACCCAGTACTTC. Its translation is CASSRQGGLETQYF. Filled out from reference TRBV7-7 and TRBJ2-5, the complete variable domain reads GAGVSQSPRYKVTKRGQDVTLRCDPISSHATLYWYQQALGQGPEFLTYFNYEAQPDKSGLPSDRFSAERPEGSISTLTIQRTEQRDSAMYRCASSRQGGLETQYFGPGTRLLVL.

This chain connects TRBV7-6 to TRBJ2-2; no clear D. The CDR3 loop spans 13 amino acids. Germline CDR1 and CDR2: SGHVS and FNYEAQ. V was pared by 4 bases and J by 3 bases, with 6 bases between. As DNA, the CDR3 is TGTGCCAGCAGCTCGGCGGACACCGGGGAGCTGTTTTTT. This sequence encodes CASSSADTGELFF.

The rearrangement joins TRBV29-1 to TRBJ2-7; TRBD1 agrees at 7 bases. The CDR3 covers 17 residues. J lost 0 bases, V lost 3 bases, and 14 bases had no gene match. Per the germline V gene, CDR1 is SQVTM and CDR2 is ANQGSEA. CDR3 sequence: CSVESPARGSISYEQYF. The CDR3 DNA sequence: TGCAGCGTTGAGTCCCCCGCCAGGGGGTCTATCTCCTACGAGCAGTACTTC.

The chain is built from TRBV6-1 and TRBJ2-3, with a weak D call TRBD1 (6 bases). CDR1 and CDR2 from the germline V gene are MNHNS and SASEGT. Trimming took 2 bases from V and 4 from J, leaving 7 bases between them. The CDR3 totals 13 residues. CDR3 in amino acids: CASSEQGPDTQYF. The CDR3 bases are TGTGCCAGCAGTGAACAGGGGCCAGATACGCAGTATTTT.

The chain carries TRBV12-5 and TRBJ2-1; 11 bases are shared with TRBD2. The V and J ends lost 4 bases and 9 bases, in that order; junction bases with no gene match: 5. The CDR3 has 14 residues. Germline V lookup: CDR1 LGHNT, CDR2 FRNRAP. CDR3: CASGYSGGGREQFF. CDR3 nucleotides: TGTGCTAGTGGTTATAGCGGGGGGGGACGTGAGCAGTTCTTC. Complete variable domain (other parts from reference TRBV12-5 and TRBJ2-1): DARVTQTPRHKVTEMGQEVTMRCQPILGHNTVFWYRQTMMQGLELLAYFRNRAPLDDSGMPKDRFSAEMPDATLATLKIQPSEPRDSAVYFCASGYSGGGREQFFGPGTRLTVL.

The table lists this clone with a few counts. The V and J genes are TRBV4-1 and TRBJ2-5, with D possibly matching TRBD2 (5 bases). From germline, CDR1 is MGHRA and CDR2 YSYEKL. The V gene lost 2 bases and the J gene lost 11 bases, with 15 bases spanning the gap. The CDR3 covers 13 residues. The CDR3 is CASSQSSAGPQYF. The DNA for the CDR3 is TGCGCCAGCAGCCAATCATCTGCGGGCCCACAGTACTTC.

This CDR3 is CASSAQRYQETQYF. The CDR3 coding sequence is TGTGCCAGCTCAGCGCAGAGGTACCAAGAGACCCAGTACTTC. The chain uses TRBV18 and TRBJ2-5; D remains ambiguous. CDR1 and CDR2 from the germline V gene are KGHSH and LQKENI. The CDR3 contains 14 residues. V lost 5 bases, J lost 0 bases, and 10 bases lay in between.

The chain is built from TRBV9 and TRBJ2-5; TRBD2 matches 9 bases. CDR1 is SGDLS, CDR2 YYNGEE, per germline. Trimming cost V 4 bases and J 4 bases; bases outside gene matches: 5. This CDR3 spans 14 amino acids. The CDR3 nucleotides read TGTGCCAGCAGCCCTAGCGGGGTTCTAGAGACCCAGTACTTC. This encodes CASSPSGVLETQYF.

V is TRBV6-4 and J is TRBJ2-1; 8 nucleotides align to TRBD1. J gave up 0 bases and V 6 bases, and 10 bases lay outside the gene matches. Looked up from germline, CDR1 is MRHNA and CDR2 is SNTAGT. The CDR3 extends over 17 amino acids. This CDR3 is CASRPLRQGRSYNEQFF. CDR3 nucleotides: TGTGCCAGCAGGCCTCTCCGACAGGGGCGCTCCTACAATGAGCAGTTCTTC.

The chain uses TRBV20-1 and TRBJ2-3; no clear D gene. Trimming removed 3 bases at V and 5 bases at J, with 6 bases between. Germline V lookup: CDR1 DFQATT, CDR2 SNEGSKA (reference sequence). The CDR3 length is 11 residues. CDR3 in amino acids: CSASQVDTQYF. The CDR3 region has the DNA TGCAGTGCTAGTCAGGTAGATACGCAGTATTTT.

This clone was detected a few times. V gene TRBV2 combines with J gene TRBJ1-5; TRBD1 agrees at 9 bases. The CDR3 consists of 14 residues. Per germline, CDR1 SNHLY and CDR2 FYNNEI. V dropped 6 bases and J dropped 6; count of bases not matched to a gene: 6. The CDR3 reads CASRAGQGSQPQHF. The CDR3, as DNA: TGTGCCAGCAGGGCAGGACAGGGGAGTCAGCCCCAGCATTTT.

The chain carries TRBV5-1 and TRBJ1-1; D is perhaps TRBD1 (5 bases). Trimming removed 0 bases at V and 4 bases at J, with 10 bases between. Germline CDR1 and CDR2: SGHRS and YFSETQ. The CDR3 has 14 residues. The CDR3, as DNA: TGCGCCAGCAGCTTGGTTCAGGGTAGCACTGAAGCTTTCTTT. Translated: CASSLVQGSTEAFF. Together with reference TRBV5-1 and TRBJ1-1, the CDR3 gives the full variable domain: KAGVTQTPRYLIKTRGQQVTLSCSPISGHRSVSWYQQTPGQGLQFLFEYFSETQRNKGNFPGRFSGRQFSNSRSEMNVSTLELGDSALYLCASSLVQGSTEAFFGQGTRLTVV.

This chain joins TRBV6-5 and TRBJ2-3, with D possibly matching TRBD1 (6 bases). Germline V gene data show CDR1 as MNHEY and CDR2 as SVGAGI. The CDR3 sequence is 15 residues long. V was pared by 6 bases and J by 1 base, with 14 bases between. The CDR3 DNA reads as TGTGCCAGCAGCGTGGGACACCGGGGCACAGATACGCAGTATTTT. Protein sequence: CASSVGHRGTDTQYF.

CDR3 sequence reads: CASSDTGVRGYTF. The DNA for the CDR3 is TGTGCCAGCAGCGATACAGGGGTCCGCGGCTACACCTTC. The V gene is TRBV6-5, the J gene TRBJ1-2, with 7 bases lining up with TRBD1. The V and J ends lost 6 bases and 8 bases, in that order; junction bases with no gene match: 9. The CDR3 is 13 amino acids. The germline V gene encodes CDR1 MNHEY and CDR2 SVGAGI.

In this sample, this clone turned up once. J is TRBJ1-6 and V is TRBV9, with unresolved D. The CDR3 length is 15 residues. V lost 0 bases, J lost 3 bases, and 7 bases lay in between. Germline loops: CDR1 SGDLS, CDR2 YYNGEE. The CDR3 loop is CASSVGRSYNSPLHF. As DNA, the CDR3 is TGTGCCAGCAGCGTAGGTAGAAGCTATAATTCACCCCTCCACTTT.

Remarks on this clone: The conserved final phenylalanine or tryptophan is absent from the CDR3, which likely points to a read error. No DNA is shown, since the ends of the CDR3 on it are uncertain; the CDR3 is the one TCRdb lists. J is TRBJ1-2 and V is TRBV6-5; the D segment call TRBD1 is taken from the table without a DNA check. Counting both end residues, the CDR3 totals 12 amino acids. Germline values: CDR1 MNHEY, CDR2 SVGAGI. The CDR3 sequence is CASSDRERKRYL.

The chain recombines TRBV18 with TRBJ1-5; the D is unclear. The CDR3 sequence is 11 residues long. The V gene's germline CDR1 is KGHSH and CDR2 LQKENI. V was pared by 5 bases and J by 9 bases, with 8 bases between. The CDR3 spells CASSAEGPQHF. DNA for the CDR3: TGTGCCAGCTCAGCCGAGGGGCCCCAGCATTTT.